The clone carrying this TCR beta chain was found many times. Antigen specificity is unknown. This entry comes from a study of spatial heterogeneity in lung cancer. Study findings and constraints: Tumor mutation count correlated with how many alpha and beta TCRs expanded intratumorally.

Time point given: sample taken at primary tumor resection. TCRs were sequenced from unsorted whole RNA of tumor, nontumor lung or PBMC. From the 5' RACE reads, TCRdb called clonotypes with MiXCR, one entry per CDR3 protein. Among around 21,000 distinct CDR3 sequences listed, under 5.5% were seen once. Germline values: CDR1 MNHNS, CDR2 SASEGT. The germline V and J ends were trimmed by 7 bases and 6 bases, with 9 bases remaining between them. The CDR3 has 11 residues. The sequencing here drew on lung tumor tissue, taken at surgery. The V and J genes are TRBV6-1 and TRBJ1-2; the D is unclear. The sequence came from a male donor with early-stage non-small cell lung cancer. DNA of the CDR3: TGTGCCAGCATGACCAACCATGGCTACACCTTC. Translated, it gives CASMTNHGYTF.